Listed here are 2 T cell receptor beta chains from one sample, sequenced in a study of cytomegalovirus exposure and HLA in healthy donors. The PCR contained 60 Vbeta and 13 Jbeta primers. Here immunoSEQ multiplex PCR was the method, and the copy in TCRdb shows in-frame clones only, minus some. The sample consists of around 130,000 clones, roughly 79% of them appearing once. Sample: PBMCs. Receptors were obtained from a woman in her forties or fifties in good health and CMV-seronegative.

The rearrangement uses TRBV19 and TRBJ2-5; D is ambiguous. V shed 2 bases and J shed 5 bases, with 3 bases lying between them. This CDR3 spans 11 amino acids. Per the germline V gene, CDR1 is LNHDA and CDR2 is SQIVND (reference sequence). The DNA of the CDR3 is TGTGCCAGTAGTATACGGGAGACCCAGTACTTC. It is translated as CASSIRETQYF.

This clone was counted a few times. CDR3 in DNA: TGTGCCAGTAGTACCGGGACTAGGGGCTCCTACGAGCAGTACTTC. As protein: CASSTGTRGSYEQYF. This chain connects TRBV19 to TRBJ2-7; 8 bases align to TRBD2. CDR3 length equals 15 residues. Germline CDR1 LNHDA, CDR2 SQIVND (reference sequence). V was clipped by 4 bases and J by 0 bases; unmatched bases: 5.